This T cell receptor (beta chain) was found in a study of blood T cell repertoires in COVID-19. Participant reports of clinical history set cohort assignment. Study processing details: Amplification with reference gene primers provided the estimates of nucleated cell counts. Profiling relied on immunoSEQ multiplex PCR, and the TCRdb table lists in-frame clones only, not all of them. V, J and clone size are taken as reported in that table, and D and trimming were inferred from the DNA itself. The profile shows about 160,000 clones, around 85% of them singletons. Looked up from germline, CDR1 is SGHTS and CDR2 is YDEGEE. This CDR3 region has 16 residues. V dropped 4 bases and J dropped 2 bases, with 16 bases sitting between them.

The chain combines TRBV5-8 with TRBJ1-5; D perhaps matches TRBD1 (5 bases). This clonotype was sampled from a woman aged 35 to 49 with acute COVID-19. The sample was PBMCs or T cells enriched from blood (not recorded which). The DNA of the CDR3 is TGTGCCAGCAGCCAAAAGTCATGGGGGGGCAATCAGCCCCAGCATTTT. Its protein is CASSQKSWGGNQPQHF. The full variable domain, completed using reference TRBV5-8 and TRBJ1-5, is EAGVTQSPTHLIKTRGQQATLRCSPISGHTSVYWYQQALGLGLQFLLWYDEGEERNRGNFPPRFSGRQFPNYSSELNVNALELEDSALYLCASSQKSWGGNQPQHFGDGTRLSIL.